The 20 T cell receptor beta chains below come from one sample, sequenced in a study of blood T cell repertoires in COVID-19 (dated by TCRdb to 2020 to 2022). The protocol used for the library was the immunoSEQ multiplex PCR assay. Entries here come from immuneACCESS through TCRdb and include only in-frame sequences with V and J called. Some clones fail to appear in such tables; in the studies checked, an unresolved V gene covers under half of the shortfall, and the cause of the remainder is unknown. The sample records approximately 480,000 clones, roughly 89% of which are singletons. The leading ten clones occupy 0.75% to 0.9% of the sample. What was sequenced was peripheral blood. These receptors were collected from a man aged 18 to 30 with COVID-19, enrolled during active disease.

This clone was seen a handful of times. The chain has TRBV7-3 and TRBJ2-3; possibly TRBD1 for D (5 bases). The CDR3 length is 13 residues. Germline V gene data show CDR1 as SGHTA and CDR2 as FQGTGA. Trimming cost V 6 bases and J 1 base, with 8 bases left between them. CDR3: CASRKTGTDTQYF. The DNA for the CDR3 is TGTGCCAGCAGGAAGACAGGCACAGATACGCAGTATTTT.

The chain is built from TRBV7-2 and TRBJ2-5, with D tentatively TRBD2 (6 bases). The CDR3 consists of 14 residues. Germline CDR1 and CDR2: SGHTA and FQGNSA. Trimming cost V 1 base and J 7 bases, with 13 bases left between them. The CDR3 region is CASSLGPGEGTQYF. The CDR3 bases are TGTGCCAGCAGCTTAGGTCCGGGGGAAGGGACCCAGTACTTC.

V is TRBV2 and J is TRBJ2-1; tentatively, D is TRBD2 (5 bases). CDR3 length: 14 residues. V was pared by 4 bases and J by 8 bases, with 15 bases between. Germline CDR1 SNHLY, CDR2 FYNNEI. CDR3 residues: CASSVGGLGDEQFF. The CDR3 region has the DNA TGTGCCAGCAGTGTTGGCGGGTTGGGAGATGAGCAGTTCTTC.

The rearrangement links TRBV19 to TRBJ2-6; D possibly corresponds to TRBD2 (6 bases). Trimming took 2 bases from V and 0 from J, leaving 14 bases between them. CDR1 LNHDA and CDR2 SQIVND come from the germline V gene (reference sequence). The CDR3 has 18 amino acids. CDR3: CASSIWDFSLSGANVLTF. CDR3 nucleotide sequence: TGTGCCAGTAGTATATGGGACTTCTCCCTCTCTGGGGCCAACGTCCTGACTTTC.

CDR3 nucleotide sequence: TGTGCCAGCAGCTCCGGACTGAGCGGGGAGCTGTTTTTT. Translating it yields CASSSGLSGELFF. The chain employs TRBV7-3 and TRBJ2-2; possibly TRBD2 for D (5 bases). Germline V gene sequence: CDR1 SGHTA, CDR2 FQGTGA. The CDR3 runs 13 residues. Trimming took 4 bases from V and 7 from J, leaving 10 bases between them.

The V call is TRBV19, the J call TRBJ2-7, with 8 bases fitting TRBD1. V shed 3 bases, J shed 4 bases, and the junction held 5 bases outside the gene matches. CDR1 is LNHDA and CDR2 is SQIVND in the germline V gene (reference sequence). CDR3 length equals 14 residues. CDR3 in DNA: TGTGCCAGTAGTATGCAGGGGGCTTTGTACGAGCAGTACTTC. This sequence encodes CASSMQGALYEQYF. The variable domain in full, completed from reference TRBV19 and TRBJ2-7, reads DGGITQSPKYLFRKEGQNVTLSCEQNLNHDAMYWYRQDPGQGLRLIYYSQIVNDFQKGDIAEGYSVSREKKESFPLTVTSAQKNPTAFYLCASSMQGALYEQYFGPGTRLTVT.

The CDR3 DNA sequence: TGTGCCAGTAGTGAACAGGGGGCCGGGGCCAACGTCCTGACTTTC. Its protein is CASSEQGAGANVLTF. The V gene is TRBV19, the J gene TRBJ2-6, with TRBD1 matching over 9 bases. The CDR3 loop spans 15 amino acids. The junction had 3 bases not matched to a gene; V was cut back by 5 bases and J by 4 bases. Germline loops: CDR1 LNHDA, CDR2 SQIVND (reference sequence).

The chain couples TRBV5-6 to TRBJ1-2; 10 bases are a match to TRBD1. Germline V gene lookup returns CDR1 SGHDT and CDR2 YYEEEE. V shed 5 bases, J shed 8 bases, and the junction held 6 bases outside the gene matches. This CDR3 is built from 13 residues. The CDR3 DNA reads TGTGCCAGCAGACGGGGACAGGGGCACGGCTACACCTTC. Translated, it gives CASRRGQGHGYTF.

The chain combines TRBV5-4 with TRBJ2-1; the D gene is possibly TRBD2 (6 bases). With 0 bases removed from V and 10 bases from J, the gap between germline ends came to 14 bases. This CDR3 has 14 amino acids. Germline V gives CDR1 SGHNT, CDR2 YYREEE (reference sequence). The CDR3 nucleotides read TGTGCCAGCAGCTTGGTCGGGGGAAGTGGGGAGCAGTTCTTC. This codes for CASSLVGGSGEQFF.

The rearrangement joins TRBV6-5 to TRBJ2-1; 7 bases align to TRBD1. The germline V gene encodes CDR1 MNHEY and CDR2 SVGAGI. This CDR3 spans 12 amino acids. Trimming removed 1 base from V and 14 bases from J; junction bases left unmatched: 5. The CDR3 reads CASSYLRGQEFF. Written as DNA, the CDR3 is TGTGCCAGCAGTTACTTGCGTGGACAGGAGTTCTTC.

V and J are TRBV11-2 and TRBJ2-7; 12 bases map to TRBD2. The CDR3 extends over 17 amino acids. V shed 5 bases and J 4 bases; nucleotides not matched to a gene: 12. Germline values: CDR1 SGHAT, CDR2 FQNNGV. CDR3 nucleotides: TGTGCCAGCAGCCAACTGATACTAGCGGGGGGCGGATACGAGCAGTACTTC. The encoded protein is CASSQLILAGGGYEQYF. Full variable domain (missing parts from reference TRBV11-2 and TRBJ2-7): EAGVAQSPRYKIIEKRQSVAFWCNPISGHATLYWYQQILGQGPKLLIQFQNNGVVDDSQLPKDRFSAERLKGVDSTLKIQPAKLEDSAVYLCASSQLILAGGGYEQYFGPGTRLTVT.

V is TRBV24-1 and J is TRBJ2-3, with 8 bases fitting TRBD1. V dropped 4 bases and J dropped 1; count of bases not matched to a gene: 6. Germline lookup yields CDR1 KGHDR and CDR2 SFDVKD. This CDR3 is 16 amino acids long. The CDR3 DNA is TGTGCCACCAGTGACCCCTCGGACAGGGGCACAGATACGCAGTATTTT. Translation: CATSDPSDRGTDTQYF.

V gene TRBV19 combines with J gene TRBJ1-5, with TRBD1 matching over 11 bases. Losses at the gene ends were 5 bases for V and 6 bases for J; bases not matched to a gene: 0. The CDR3 runs to 13 residues. From germline, CDR1 is LNHDA and CDR2 SQIVND (reference sequence). The CDR3 here is CASSGTGGQPQHF. The CDR3 region has the DNA TGTGCCAGTAGTGGGACAGGGGGTCAGCCCCAGCATTTT.

The rearrangement joins TRBV5-6 to TRBJ2-3; the D gene is possibly TRBD1 (6 bases). Per the germline V gene, CDR1 is SGHDT and CDR2 is YYEEEE. The ends were cut back, 0 bases at V and 2 bases at J, with 13 bases in the middle. This CDR3 spans 16 amino acids. CDR3 residues: CASSLVAGAVTDTQYF. In nucleotides, the CDR3 is TGTGCCAGCAGCTTGGTGGCAGGGGCGGTCACAGATACGCAGTATTTT.

The chain's CDR3 is CASSLETGQETQYF. As DNA, the CDR3 is TGTGCCAGCAGCCTCGAGACGGGACAAGAGACCCAGTACTTC. This chain connects TRBV5-4 to TRBJ2-5; TRBD2 is a possible D gene (5 bases). This CDR3 has 14 amino acids. CDR1 is SGHNT, CDR2 YYREEE, per germline (reference sequence). V was shortened by 4 bases and J by 2 bases, with 12 bases between the two germline ends.

This chain connects TRBV5-1 to TRBJ1-4; 7 bases fit TRBD1. V was pared by 4 bases and J by 3 bases, with 0 bases of the junction left unmatched. The CDR3 has 13 residues. CDR1 is SGHRS, CDR2 YFSETQ, per germline. The CDR3 here is CASSGTANEKLFF. DNA for the CDR3: TGCGCCAGCAGCGGGACAGCTAATGAAAAACTGTTTTTT.

The chain is built from TRBV7-9 and TRBJ2-3; 9 nucleotides agree with TRBD2. V shed 2 bases and J 5 bases; nucleotides not matched to a gene: 8. Germline CDR1 reads SEHNR; CDR2 reads FQNEAQ (reference sequence). The CDR3 has 16 amino acids. The CDR3 loop reads CASSLIAGASRDTQYF. The CDR3, as DNA: TGTGCCAGCAGCTTAATAGCGGGAGCCTCAAGAGATACGCAGTATTTT.

The chain recombines TRBV27 with TRBJ2-1, with 7 bases matching TRBD2. The CDR3 is 15 amino acids. The germline gives CDR1 MNHEY, CDR2 SMNVEV (reference sequence). V trimming: 3 bases; J trimming: 6 bases; junction bases outside the gene matches: 8. The DNA of the CDR3 is TGTGCCAGCAGTTTGGGCCAGCGGGGAGCCAATGAGCAGTTCTTC. This encodes CASSLGQRGANEQFF.

The rearrangement uses TRBV14 and TRBJ1-1, with 9 positions matching TRBD1. From germline, CDR1 is SGHDN and CDR2 FVKESK. CDR3 size: 14 residues. The V and J ends lost 4 bases and 5 bases, in that order; junction bases with no gene match: 5. CDR3 sequence (DNA): TGTGCCAGCAGCCTCCGGGACAGGGTAACTGAAGCTTTCTTT. Amino acid sequence: CASSLRDRVTEAFF.

The CDR3 loop is CASKSTDRKHSPLHF. Here the CDR3 DNA reads TGTGCCAGCAAATCCACAGATCGGAAGCATTCACCCCTCCACTTT. This rearrangement joins TRBV28 to TRBJ1-6; D call uncertain. Trimming left V 7 bases short and J 8 bases short, with 18 bases between. From germline, CDR1 is MDHEN and CDR2 SYDVKM. The CDR3 is 15 amino acids.